This T cell receptor (beta chain) was profiled in a study of shared clonotypes between healthy human individuals. The wider study: Contributing individuals were a couple of females and a few males aged 18 to 49.

General observations from the study: Only blood was sampled, and tissue TCR repertoires likely differ from blood ones. Limitation of the genetic and exposure-history diversity represented came from the few donors.

About this clone: Its antigen is not known.

V shed 4 bases and J 5 bases; nucleotides not matched to a gene: 11. The CDR3 sequence is 16 residues long. CDR1 and CDR2 from the germline V gene are SGHRS and YFSETQ. Profiled with immunoSEQ multiplex PCR; TCRdb holds only in-frame clones, not every one. The sample records about 2.3 million clones, 85% to 95% being singletons. V usage is TRBV5-1 and J usage is TRBJ2-3, with TRBD2 identical over 9 bases. The sequence derives from a man younger than 35 in good health. Some clones in this sample may be carry-over from other donors' samples. Input material: naive CD4+ T cells from PBMCs. Subset noted: CD45RA+ positively selected. CDR3 in amino acids: CASSARTSALGDTQYF. CDR3 coding DNA: TGCGCCAGCAGCGCGCGGACTAGCGCCTTAGGAGATACGCAGTATTTT.